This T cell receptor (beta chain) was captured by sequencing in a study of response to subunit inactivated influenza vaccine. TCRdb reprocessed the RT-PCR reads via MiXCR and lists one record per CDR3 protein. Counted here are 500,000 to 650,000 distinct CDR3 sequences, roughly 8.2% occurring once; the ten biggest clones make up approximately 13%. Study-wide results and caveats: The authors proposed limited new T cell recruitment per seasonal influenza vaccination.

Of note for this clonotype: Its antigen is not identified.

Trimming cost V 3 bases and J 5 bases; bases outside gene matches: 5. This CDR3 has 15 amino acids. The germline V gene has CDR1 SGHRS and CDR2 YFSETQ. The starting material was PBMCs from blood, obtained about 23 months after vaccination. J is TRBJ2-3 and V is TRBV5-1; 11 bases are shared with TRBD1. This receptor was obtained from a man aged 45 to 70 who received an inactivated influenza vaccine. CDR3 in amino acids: CASSWTGTGGDTQYF. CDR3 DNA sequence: TGCGCCAGCAGCTGGACCGGGACAGGGGGAGATACGCAGTATTTT.